This is a list of T cell receptor beta chains from one sample in a study of blood T cells in healthy people across ages. TCRdb recomputed calls from the 5' RACE reads with MiXCR, one row per CDR3 protein. The table includes hundreds of thousands of distinct CDR3 sequences, 58% detected once. Material: blood. The receptors originated from a man in his thirties or forties in good health. CDR3s include the opening cysteine and the closing phenylalanine or tryptophan. A D gene is named only where the DNA matches it firmly. The listing skips clone size in some rows; elsewhere it reads once, few, many or a size class.

>TRBJ2-1|.|TRBV6-2/TRBV6-3|TRBD2
TGTGCCAGCACCCCGGGTGGTATAGCGGGAATCAACAATGAGCAGTTCTTC
CASTPGGIAGINNEQFF
>TRBJ2-1|.|TRBV6-5|.
TGTGCCGGCAGTGATAGAGGTAGCCTCACTGAGCAGTTCTTC
CAGSDRGSLTEQFF
>TRBJ2-6|.|TRBV14|TRBD1
TGTGCCAGCAGCAAGACAGGGGGGTCTGGGGCCAACGTCCTGACTTTC
CASSKTGGSGANVLTF
>TRBJ1-2|.|TRBV12-3/TRBV12-4|.
TGTGCCAGCTTGCGAGGGAGTAACTATGGCTACACCTTC
CASLRGSNYGYTF
>TRBJ1-2|.|TRBV6-6|TRBD1
TGTGCCATCGGGACAGGGGCCAGTAACTATGGCTACACCTTC
CAIGTGASNYGYTF
>TRBJ2-7|.|TRBV20-1|TRBD1
TGCAGTGCAAAGAGACGGGGGACAGGGGCCTACGAGCAGTACTTC
CSAKRRGTGAYEQYF
>TRBJ2-1|.|TRBV29-1|.
TGCAGCGTTGAAAGGCAGAAGTACAATGAGCAGTTCTTC
CSVERQKYNEQFF
>TRBJ2-3|.|TRBV20-1|TRBD2
TGCAGTGCTAGAGATCTGACTAGCGCGGTAAATACGCAGTATTTT
CSARDLTSAVNTQYF
>TRBJ2-7|.|TRBV6-2/TRBV6-3|.
TGTGCCACCAAGTGGGCAAACTACGAGCAGTACTTC
CATKWANYEQYF
>TRBJ2-5|.|TRBV27|.
TGTGCCAGCAGTCCAGGAGGATGGGAGACCCAGTACTTC
CASSPGGWETQYF
>TRBJ2-1|.|TRBV6-1|.
TGTGCCAGCACCAGCAATGAGCAGTTCTTC
CASTSNEQFF
>TRBJ2-3|few|TRBV29-1|.
TGCAGCGTTCTGCGGACAGATACGCAGTATTTT
CSVLRTDTQYF
>TRBJ2-7|.|TRBV30|.
TGTGCCTGGAGCTCGGTTGGGGAGCAGTACTTC
CAWSSVGEQYF
>TRBJ1-2|.|TRBV7-9|.
TGTGCCAGCAGCCCCAATCGTTGGGGCTACACCTTC
CASSPNRWGYTF
>TRBJ2-6|.|TRBV12-3/TRBV12-4|.
TGTGCCAGCAGTCCTAGCTACAGGGTGCAGTTCTCTGGGGCCAACGTCCTGACTTTC
CASSPSYRVQFSGANVLTF
>TRBJ2-3|.|TRBV29-1|TRBD1
TGCAGCGACGCCGGGACAGGGGATAATACGCAGTATTTT
CSDAGTGDNTQYF
>TRBJ2-7|.|TRBV12-3/TRBV12-4|.
TGTGCCAGCAGTTTAGCTCATCTGGGCCAGTCATCGATCACCGAGCAGTACTTC
CASSLAHLGQSSITEQYF
>TRBJ2-5|few|TRBV9|.
TGTGCCAGCAGCGGACTCCCGGGGGAGACCCAGTACTTC
CASSGLPGETQYF
>TRBJ2-4|.|TRBV21-1|.
TGTGCCAGCAGTCAAAGCGAGTTCGGCGGGACCCGGAAAAACATTCAGTACTTC
CASSQSEFGGTRKNIQYF
>TRBJ2-5|.|TRBV2|.
TGTGCCAGCAGTGAATACCCACCGGGTACAGGGACCCAGTACTTC
CASSEYPPGTGTQYF
>TRBJ2-7|.|TRBV28|.
TGTGCCAGCAGTTTAAAATCCTACGGGCAGTACTTC
CASSLKSYGQYF
>TRBJ1-3|.|TRBV4-1|.
TGCGCCAGCAGCCCGACAGACAACGGAAACACCATATATTTT
CASSPTDNGNTIYF
>TRBJ1-6|.|TRBV20-1|.
TGCAGTGCTAGACAGGGATATAATTCACCCCTCCACTTT
CSARQGYNSPLHF
>TRBJ2-7|.|TRBV12-3/TRBV12-4|.
TGTGCCAGCAGACAATGGGGGGCCGAGCAGTACTTC
CASRQWGAEQYF
>TRBJ2-1|.|TRBV4-1|.
TGCGCCAGCAGCCAAGATTGGGGGCGAGATCCCCCCAATGAGCAGTTCTTC
CASSQDWGRDPPNEQFF
>TRBJ2-7|.|TRBV6-2/TRBV6-3|.
TGTGCCAGCAGCCGCGGACCCAACTACGAGCAGTACTTC
CASSRGPNYEQYF
>TRBJ1-2|.|TRBV5-5|.
TGTGCCAGCAGCTTGGGACAGTACGGTGGCTACACCTTC
CASSLGQYGGYTF
>TRBJ1-4|.|TRBV6-1|.
TGTGCCAGCAGTGAAGAGGGCAGATCTAATGAAAAACTGTTTTTT
CASSEEGRSNEKLFF
>TRBJ2-4|.|TRBV11-2|.
TGTGCCAGCAGCCCCCTCTGGGCTACCAAAAACATTCAGTACTTC
CASSPLWATKNIQYF
>TRBJ1-5|.|TRBV4-2|.
TGTGCCAGCAGCCAGAGCCCCGGACAGACGCCTCGGCCCCAGCATTTT
CASSQSPGQTPRPQHF
>TRBJ2-7|once|TRBV4-3|.
TGCGCCAGCAGCCAAGGCAGGGGTCGGCGAGACGAGCAGTACTTC
CASSQGRGRRDEQYF
>TRBJ2-5|.|TRBV30|TRBD1
TGTGCCTGGAGTACACAGGGGATAAAAGAGACCCAGTACTTC
CAWSTQGIKETQYF
>TRBJ1-2|.|TRBV19|TRBD1
TGTGCCAGTAGTATAAGCTCGACAGGGCTTGGCTACACCTTC
CASSISSTGLGYTF
>TRBJ2-7|.|TRBV4-1|.
TGCGCCAGCAGCCCGGGACCTCCGGGCTCCTACAATGAGCAGTACTTC
CASSPGPPGSYNEQYF
>TRBJ1-1|.|TRBV6-5|.
TGTGCCAGCAAGGACGTCCGTACGACTGAAGCTTTCTTT
CASKDVRTTEAFF
>TRBJ2-5|.|TRBV29-1|.
TGCAGCGTTGAAGGTGGTGAAGTGGAGACCCAGTACTTC
CSVEGGEVETQYF
>TRBJ2-1|.|TRBV6-6|.
TGTGCCAGCAGTTACACGCGGGACCCTCCTTACAATGAGCAGTTCTTC
CASSYTRDPPYNEQFF
>TRBJ2-3|.|TRBV15|.
TGTGCCACCAGCAGAGTTTCCACAGATACGCAGTATTTT
CATSRVSTDTQYF
>TRBJ2-7|.|TRBV7-9|.
TGTGCCAGCAGCTCGACGGGGGACAGTCCCTACGAGCAGTACTTC
CASSSTGDSPYEQYF
>TRBJ2-3|once|TRBV20-1|.
TGCAGTGCTAGAGAAATGGCGTGGGATACGCAGTATTTT
CSAREMAWDTQYF
>TRBJ2-3|.|TRBV7-2|.
TGTGCCAGCAGCCCGAACCTCGTCCTGTCAGATACGCAGTATTTT
CASSPNLVLSDTQYF
>TRBJ2-7|.|TRBV30|.
TGTGCCTGGAGTCCGAACGGTGGAGGTGGCTACTACGAGCAGTACTTC
CAWSPNGGGGYYEQYF
>TRBJ2-7|few|TRBV12-3/TRBV12-4|.
TGTGCCAGCAGTTTTTGGCAGGACTACGAGCAGTACTTC
CASSFWQDYEQYF
>TRBJ2-7|few|TRBV10-3|.
TGTGCCATCAGTGAGTCGGACGGCTACGAGCAGTACTTC
CAISESDGYEQYF
>TRBJ2-5|few|TRBV11-1|TRBD2
TGTGCCAGCAGCTTAAACCTAGCGGGACGGGCAGAGACCCAGTACTTC
CASSLNLAGRAETQYF
>TRBJ2-1|.|TRBV4-3|.
TGCGCCAGCAGCCAAGATGGCCTAGAAGGGTTCGGTGAGCAGTTCTTC
CASSQDGLEGFGEQFF
>TRBJ2-2|once|TRBV5-1|.
TGCGCCAGCAGTTTAGAGAGTTTGGGCGGGGAGCTGTTTTTT
CASSLESLGGELFF
>TRBJ2-1|once|TRBV11-2|.
TGTGCCAGCAGCCGAGTTTCGGGCTCCTACAATGAGCAGTTCTTC
CASSRVSGSYNEQFF
>TRBJ2-5|.|TRBV6-5|TRBD1
TGTGCCAGCAGCGCAGGGGGCTCCTACGGGCAGTACTTC
CASSAGGSYGQYF
>TRBJ1-2|.|TRBV6-5|.
TGTGCCAGCAGTTACTCGAACGGGGGGTCTGGCTACACCTTC
CASSYSNGGSGYTF
>TRBJ1-2|.|TRBV20-1|.
TGCAGTGCGCGGGACGATGCTAACTATGGCTACACCTTC
CSARDDANYGYTF
>TRBJ1-5|.|TRBV28|TRBD1
TGTGCCAGCAGCATGACAGGGGGAGACCAGCCCCAGCATTTT
CASSMTGGDQPQHF